This is a list of T cell receptor beta chains from one sample in a study of blood T cell repertoires in COVID-19. Clones were read by immunoSEQ multiplex PCR, and TCRdb kept only the in-frame ones, dropping some. The repertoire has 380,000 or so clones, approximately 80% of them found once; the top ten carry 1.1%. Specimen: peripheral blood. These receptor sequences come from a human donor with acute or convalescent COVID-19. The donor label of this sample is uncertain. The CDR3 runs from the conserved cysteine through the conserved F or W. The order of the fields is V gene, D gene, J gene, clone size, CDR3 protein, CDR3 DNA. D genes are given only for firm matches. Size tells how often a clone was seen (once, few, many) or the class of an expanded clone, and some rows leave it out.

>TRBV25-1|TRBD1|TRBJ1-2|-
CASRDRGYGYTF
TGTGCCAGCAGAGACAGGGGCTATGGCTACACCTTC
>TRBV7-9|TRBD2|TRBJ2-7|few
CASSLPGLAYEQYF
TGTGCCAGCAGCTTACCAGGACTAGCCTACGAGCAGTACTTC
>TRBV18|-|TRBJ1-1|-
CASSQGLGNEAFF
TGTGCCAGCTCACAGGGGTTGGGGAATGAAGCTTTCTTT
>TRBV6-2/TRBV6-3|-|TRBJ1-1|-
CASSRQPNTEAFF
TGTGCCAGCAGTAGACAGCCGAACACTGAAGCTTTCTTT
>TRBV18|-|TRBJ2-7|-
CASSPGHTYEQYF
TGTGCCAGCTCACCAGGACATACCTACGAGCAGTACTTC
>TRBV7-8|TRBD1|TRBJ2-2|few
CASSPSFGGQRGTGELFF
TGTGCCAGCAGCCCCTCTTTTGGGGGACAGCGAGGCACCGGGGAGCTGTTTTTT
>TRBV5-5|-|TRBJ2-3|-
CASSGGSTDTQYF
TGTGCCAGCAGCGGGGGGAGCACAGATACGCAGTATTTT
>TRBV5-4|TRBD1|TRBJ2-3|-
CASSSGQSRTDTQYF
TGTGCCAGCAGCTCGGGACAGTCGCGCACAGATACGCAGTATTTT
>TRBV19|-|TRBJ1-4|-
CASLGGTVGEKLFF
TGTGCCAGTTTAGGCGGGACGGTGGGTGAAAAACTGTTTTTT
>TRBV28|-|TRBJ2-5|-
CASSPTLFVGQETQYF
TGTGCCAGCAGTCCAACCCTGTTCGTCGGTCAAGAGACCCAGTACTTC
>TRBV9|-|TRBJ1-6|-
CASSVTRGNSPLHF
TGTGCCAGCAGCGTTACTCGGGGTAATTCACCCCTCCACTTT
>TRBV2|-|TRBJ1-5|-
CASSRGSNQPQHF
TGTGCCAGCAGTAGGGGAAGCAATCAGCCCCAGCATTTT
>TRBV3-1/TRBV3-2|TRBD2|TRBJ2-2|-
CASSQGAGGLTGELFF
TGTGCCAGCAGCCAAGGGGCGGGGGGACTCACCGGGGAGCTGTTTTTT
>TRBV5-1|-|TRBJ1-2|-
CASSLRPGSASGGYTF
TGCGCCAGCAGCTTGCGGCCGGGGTCCGCCTCAGGTGGCTACACCTTC
>TRBV6-5|-|TRBJ1-1|-
CASSYSGRWNTEAFF
TGTGCCAGCAGTTACTCGGGCAGATGGAACACTGAAGCTTTCTTT
>TRBV2|-|TRBJ2-7|-
CASSGSAIRLQYF
TGTGCCAGCAGTGGAAGCGCGATTCGGTTGCAGTACTTC
>TRBV19|-|TRBJ2-7|-
CASSTSAGSYEQYF
TGTGCCAGTAGTACTTCGGCAGGATCCTACGAGCAGTACTTC
>TRBV12-5|TRBD2|TRBJ2-4|-
CASGPTSGQAKNIQYF
TGTGCTAGTGGTCCTACTAGCGGACAAGCCAAAAACATTCAGTACTTC
>TRBV7-9|TRBD2|TRBJ2-7|-
CASSSPDRTSGGADEQYF
TGTGCCAGCAGCTCCCCGGACAGGACTAGCGGGGGGGCCGACGAGCAGTACTTC